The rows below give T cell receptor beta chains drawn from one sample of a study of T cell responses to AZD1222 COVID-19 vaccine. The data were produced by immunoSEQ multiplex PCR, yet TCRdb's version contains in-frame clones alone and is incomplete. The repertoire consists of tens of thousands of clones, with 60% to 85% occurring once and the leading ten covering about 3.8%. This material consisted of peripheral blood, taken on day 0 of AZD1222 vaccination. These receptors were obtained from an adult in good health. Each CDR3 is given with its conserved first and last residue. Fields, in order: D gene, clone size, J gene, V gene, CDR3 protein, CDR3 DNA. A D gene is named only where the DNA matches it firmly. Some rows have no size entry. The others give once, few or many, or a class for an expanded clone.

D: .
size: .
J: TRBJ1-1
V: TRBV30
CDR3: CAWREARGGLF
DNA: TGTGCCTGGAGGGAGGCTAGGGGGGGACTTTTT

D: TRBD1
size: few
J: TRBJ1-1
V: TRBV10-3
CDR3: CAISEQGMKDTEAFF
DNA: TGTGCCATCAGTGAACAGGGGATGAAGGACACTGAAGCTTTCTTT

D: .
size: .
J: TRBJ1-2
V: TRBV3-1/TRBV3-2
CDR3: CASSQGNRVVYGYTF
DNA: TGTGCCAGCAGCCAAGGTAACAGGGTCGTCTATGGCTACACCTTC

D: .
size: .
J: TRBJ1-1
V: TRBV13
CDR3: CASSLGRLGGTEAFF
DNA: TGTGCCAGCAGCTTAGGCAGGTTAGGAGGCACTGAAGCTTTCTTT

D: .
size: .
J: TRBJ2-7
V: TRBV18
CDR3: CASSPQQERYEQYF
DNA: TGTGCCAGCTCACCACAACAGGAGCGTTACGAGCAGTACTTC

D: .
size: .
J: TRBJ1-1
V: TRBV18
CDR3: CASSQDSGGTEAFF
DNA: TGTGCCAGCTCCCAAGACAGCGGGGGCACTGAAGCTTTCTTT

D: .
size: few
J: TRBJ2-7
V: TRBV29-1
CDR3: CSVRWTGSYEQYF
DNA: TGCAGCGTACGTTGGACGGGCTCCTACGAGCAGTACTTC

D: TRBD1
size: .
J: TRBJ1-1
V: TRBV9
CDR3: CASSPGGHTEAFF
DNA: TGTGCCAGCAGCCCAGGGGGCCATACTGAAGCTTTCTTT

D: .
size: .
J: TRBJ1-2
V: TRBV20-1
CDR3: CSASTEANYGYTF
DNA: TGCAGTGCTAGTACAGAGGCTAACTATGGCTACACCTTC

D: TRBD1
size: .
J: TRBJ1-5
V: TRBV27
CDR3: CASSLSGQDSNQPQHF
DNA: TGTGCCAGCAGTTTATCGGGACAGGATAGCAATCAGCCCCAGCATTTT

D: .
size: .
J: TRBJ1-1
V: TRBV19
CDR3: CASSQVGNTEAFF
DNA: TGTGCCAGTTCCCAGGTCGGGAACACTGAAGCTTTCTTT

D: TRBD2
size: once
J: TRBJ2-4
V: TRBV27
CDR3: CASSSPGGTKGKNIQYF
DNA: TGTGCCAGCTCCTCCCCGGGGGGGACAAAGGGCAAAAACATTCAGTACTTC

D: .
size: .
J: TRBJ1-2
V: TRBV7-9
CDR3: CASSLVVGTSYGYTF
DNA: TGTGCCAGCAGCTTAGTCGTGGGTACTTCATATGGCTACACCTTC

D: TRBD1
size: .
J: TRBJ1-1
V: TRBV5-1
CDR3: CASSEGADTEAFF
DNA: TGCGCCAGCAGTGAGGGGGCGGACACTGAAGCTTTCTTT

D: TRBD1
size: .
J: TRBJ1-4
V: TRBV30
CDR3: CAWAPGQGATNEKLFF
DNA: TGTGCCTGGGCACCGGGACAGGGGGCAACTAATGAAAAACTGTTTTTT

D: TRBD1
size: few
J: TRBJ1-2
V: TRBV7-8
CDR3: CATNIGQGRDGYTF
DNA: TGTGCCACTAATATTGGACAGGGTAGGGATGGCTACACCTTC

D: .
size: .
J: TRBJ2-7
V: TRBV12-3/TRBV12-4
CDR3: CASASRQPYEQYF
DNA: TGTGCCAGCGCCTCTCGGCAGCCTTACGAGCAGTACTTC

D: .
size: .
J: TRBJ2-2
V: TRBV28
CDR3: CASSFSTGANTGELFF
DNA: TGTGCCAGCAGTTTTTCAACGGGGGCGAACACCGGGGAGCTGTTTTTT